These 22 T cell receptor beta chains were sequenced from one sample in a study of early T cells in non-severe SARS-CoV-2 infection. TCRdb re-derived calls from the 5' RACE reads in MiXCR, one entry per CDR3 protein. The sample has fewer than 30,000 distinct CDR3 sequences; 3.5% to 4.5% are singletons. Sequenced sample: whole blood. These receptors all come from an adult who was a healthcare worker with PCR-confirmed SARS-CoV-2 infection or an uninfected control (not recorded which).

This clonotype was seen repeatedly, ten times or more. The V call is TRBV6-1, the J call TRBJ2-3; 11 bases map to TRBD2. The CDR3 length is 14 residues. Germline V CDR1 and CDR2: MNHNS, SASEGT. V shed 4 bases and J 9 bases; nucleotides not matched to a gene: 6. The CDR3 is CASSVAGGYDTQYF. CDR3 sequence (DNA): TGTGCCAGCAGTGTAGCGGGGGGGTATGACACGCAGTATTTT.

This clonotype was detected many times. This chain links TRBV6-2 or TRBV6-3 with TRBJ2-1; the match to TRBD1 covers 7 bases. Looked up from germline, CDR1 is MNHEY and CDR2 is SVGEGT. The trim removed 2 bases at V and 5 bases at J, leaving 6 bases unmatched. The CDR3 is 15 amino acids. The CDR3 DNA sequence: TGTGCCAGCAGTTACCCGACAGGGTTAGACAATGAGCAGTTCTTC. This sequence encodes CASSYPTGLDNEQFF.

In its sample, this clonotype was seen many times. The chain carries TRBV7-9 and TRBJ2-3; unclear D gene. The CDR3 spans 13 residues. Trimming took off 3 bases at V and 4 bases at J, with 8 bases between the two ends. Germline loops: CDR1 SEHNR, CDR2 FQNEAQ (reference sequence). The CDR3 reads CASSLFVPDTQYF. CDR3 DNA: TGTGCCAGCAGCTTGTTCGTGCCAGATACGCAGTATTTT.

This clonotype has at least ten counts. The chain uses TRBV28 and TRBJ1-6; D is uncertain. The CDR3 is 14 amino acids. Deletions cut 2 bases from V and 6 bases from J, with 8 bases between. Germline CDR1 reads MDHEN; CDR2 reads SYDVKM. CDR3 DNA sequence: TGTGCCAGCAGTTTACCAGGCTCTAATTCACCCCTCCACTTT. Translation: CASSLPGSNSPLHF. Full variable domain (rest looked up from reference TRBV28 and TRBJ1-6): DVKVTQSSRYLVKRTGEKVFLECVQDMDHENMFWYRQDPGLGLRLIYFSYDVKMKEKGDIPEGYSVSREKKERFSLILESASTNQTSMYLCASSLPGSNSPLHFGNGTRLTVT.

This clonotype was seen many times. This chain connects TRBV5-4 to TRBJ2-3, with D unresolved. Trimming took off 2 bases at V and 0 bases at J, with 7 bases between the two ends. Germline V gene data show CDR1 as SGHNT and CDR2 as YYREEE (reference sequence). The CDR3 is 14 amino acids. CDR3 DNA sequence: TGTGCCAGCAGCTTCAAGGGTAGCACAGATACGCAGTATTTT. It is translated as CASSFKGSTDTQYF.

The sample holds many counts of this clonotype. The chain uses TRBV7-6 and TRBJ2-7; no clear D gene. The CDR3 is made up of 15 amino acids. V shed 5 bases and J shed 0 bases, with 14 bases lying between them. CDR1 SGHVS and CDR2 FNYEAQ come from the germline V gene. For the CDR3, the DNA is TGTGCCAGCAGCCCCAAGGTCCCCCTCTCCTACGAGCAGTACTTC. Translating gives CASSPKVPLSYEQYF.

This clonotype was counted at least ten times. The rearrangement links TRBV19 to TRBJ1-5; TRBD1 is a possible D gene (5 bases). V was cut by 6 bases and J by 2 bases, with 17 bases left in between. The germline V gene encodes CDR1 LNHDA and CDR2 SQIVND (reference sequence). This CDR3 is 16 amino acids long. CDR3 protein: CASSTTQGRGNQPQHF. The CDR3 coding sequence is TGTGCCAGTAGCACGACCCAGGGACGGGGCAATCAGCCCCAGCATTTT.

This clonotype was recorded many times. The chain joins TRBV7-2 to TRBJ2-3; TRBD1 aligns across 7 bases. With 5 bases clipped from V and 0 bases from J, the junction kept 8 bases outside the gene matches. CDR3 size: 16 residues. Germline CDR1 is SGHTA and CDR2 is FQGNSA. CDR3 sequence: CASSPTGTASTDTQYF. In DNA form, the CDR3 reads TGTGCCAGCAGCCCTACCGGGACAGCTAGCACAGATACGCAGTATTTT.

Many counts were recorded for this clonotype. The genes are TRBV12-3 or TRBV12-4 and TRBJ2-6; TRBD1 matches 7 bases. J gave up 4 bases and V 7 bases, and 7 bases lay outside the gene matches. The CDR3 sequence is 15 residues long. The CDR3 bases are TGTGCCAGCACCGAGACAGGGCCCGGGGCCAACGTCCTGACTTTC. Amino acid sequence: CASTETGPGANVLTF.

This clonotype appeared many times. In DNA, the CDR3 is TGTGCCAGCAGTTCCCTGGGACAGGGAGACAATCAGCCCCAGCATTTT. It encodes CASSSLGQGDNQPQHF. V is TRBV6-2 or TRBV6-3 and J is TRBJ1-5, with 9 bases identical to TRBD1. V gave up 4 bases and J gave up 3 bases; unmatched junction bases: 7. This CDR3 has 16 residues. In germline, CDR1 is MNHEY, CDR2 SVGEGT.

At least ten counts were recorded for this clonotype. This CDR3 is CASSRLRTGMHEQYF. The CDR3 region has the DNA TGTGCCAGCAGCCGCCTGAGGACAGGGATGCACGAGCAGTACTTC. This chain links TRBV7-9 with TRBJ2-7; TRBD1 matches at 8 bases. Losses at the gene ends were 5 bases for V and 5 bases for J; bases not matched to a gene: 11. Germline lookup yields CDR1 SEHNR and CDR2 FQNEAQ (reference sequence). This CDR3 region has 15 residues.

This clonotype occurred many times. The chain uses TRBV11-2 and TRBJ1-6, with D perhaps matching TRBD1 (5 bases). The CDR3 extends over 15 amino acids. CDR1 and CDR2 (germline): SGHAT, FQNNGV. V was clipped by 3 bases and J by 9 bases, with 15 bases between them. CDR3 DNA: TGTGCCAGCAGCTTTGGCTCGCAGGGTATTTCACCCCTCCACTTT. Amino acid sequence: CASSFGSQGISPLHF.

This clonotype appeared many times. This chain connects TRBV6-6 to TRBJ1-3; D is ambiguous. CDR3 length: 15 residues. CDR1 and CDR2 (germline): MNHNY, SVGAGI (reference sequence). V dropped 0 bases and J dropped 0 bases, with 6 bases sitting between them. The DNA of the CDR3 is TGTGCCAGCAGTTACTCCGCAGGCTCTGGAAACACCATATATTTT. It encodes CASSYSAGSGNTIYF.

This clonotype has at least ten counts. The chain combines TRBV15 with TRBJ2-1; D ambiguous. The CDR3 length is 11 residues. Trimming took 4 bases from V and 10 from J, leaving 8 bases between them. CDR1 and CDR2 from the germline V gene are LNHNV and YYDKDF (reference sequence). CDR3 bases: TGTGCCACCAGCAAGGTAGAAGAGCAGTTCTTC. Its translation is CATSKVEEQFF. The entire variable domain, with the rest obtained from reference TRBV15 and TRBJ2-1, is as follows: DAMVIQNPRYQVTQFGKPVTLSCSQTLNHNVMYWYQQKSSQAPKLLFHYYDKDFNNEADTPDNFQSRRPNTSFCFLDIRSPGLGDTAMYLCATSKVEEQFFGPGTRLTVL.

There are many counts of this clonotype. V usage is TRBV28 and J usage is TRBJ2-5; 8 positions agree with TRBD2. Trimming took 6 bases from V and 2 from J; bases not matched to a gene: 5. This CDR3 is 14 amino acids long. Germline lookup yields CDR1 MDHEN and CDR2 SYDVKM. The CDR3 protein is CASRILAEQETQYF. The CDR3 DNA follows: TGTGCCAGCAGGATACTAGCGGAACAAGAGACCCAGTACTTC.

At least ten counts were recorded for this clonotype. CDR3 in amino acids: CASSLEGAREDTQYF. The CDR3 DNA reads TGTGCCAGCAGCTTAGAAGGGGCCCGGGAAGATACGCAGTATTTT. The V and J genes are TRBV7-2 and TRBJ2-3; tentatively, D is TRBD1 or TRBD2 (5 bases each). Germline loops: CDR1 SGHTA, CDR2 FQGNSA. The CDR3 sequence is 15 residues long. The ends were cut back, 1 base at V and 5 bases at J, with 13 bases in the middle.

This clonotype has a count of ten or more. A read error may produce the germline difference seen at one junction end. The chain carries TRBV29-1 and TRBJ1-4; tentatively, D is TRBD1 (5 bases). Germline V gives CDR1 SQVTM, CDR2 ANQGSEA. The CDR3 is 14 amino acids. Here the CDR3 reads CSVEDGGRGEGRSF. CDR3 coding DNA: TGCAGCGTTGAAGATGGTGGACGGGGAGAGGGACGTAGTTTT.

This clonotype was detected only a few times. The V call is TRBV15, the J call TRBJ2-1; TRBD2 matches 8 bases. Germline V gene data show CDR1 as LNHNV and CDR2 as YYDKDF (reference sequence). The J segment lost 4 bases and the V segment lost 0 bases, leaving 5 bases of the junction unmatched. The CDR3 totals 16 residues. In nucleotides, the CDR3 is TGTGCCACCAGCAGAGATCGGGAGGGCGTATACAATGAGCAGTTCTTC. Translated: CATSRDREGVYNEQFF.

This clonotype was counted many times. The V gene is TRBV10-3, the J gene TRBJ2-5; TRBD1 is a possible D gene (5 bases). The V end was cut by 0 bases, the J end by 0 bases, with 11 bases between. CDR3 length: 16 amino acids. Germline V gene lookup returns CDR1 ENHRY and CDR2 SYGVKD. The CDR3, as DNA: TGTGCCATCAGTGAGTCAAGAGGCAGGGACCAAGAGACCCAGTACTTC. Its protein product is CAISESRGRDQETQYF.

Ten or more counts support this clonotype. The gene calls are TRBV5-7 and TRBJ2-1; no firm D call. TRBV5-7 is noted as an ORF with a role that remains uncertain. V was shortened by 0 bases and J by 4 bases, with 8 bases between the two germline ends. CDR3 length equals 14 residues. Here the CDR3 DNA reads TGTGCCAGCAGCTTGGGACTGGTATACAATGAGCAGTTCTTC. Translation: CASSLGLVYNEQFF.

In this sample, this clonotype turned up many times. V usage is TRBV15 and J usage is TRBJ2-7; D is unclear. V was trimmed by 4 bases and J by 6 bases, leaving 19 bases between them. Germline CDR1 and CDR2: LNHNV and YYDKDF (reference sequence). The CDR3 length is 15 residues. This CDR3 is CATSTGWVLKGEQYF. The CDR3, as DNA: TGTGCCACCAGCACGGGCTGGGTCCTTAAAGGCGAGCAGTACTTC.

Many counts were recorded for this clonotype. The J gene is TRBJ1-5, the V gene TRBV2; maybe TRBD1 (5 bases). CDR3 length equals 16 residues. Trimming took 6 bases from V and 1 from J, leaving 16 bases between them. The germline gives CDR1 SNHLY, CDR2 FYNNEI. CDR3 region: CASSDGTSRSNQPQHF. The CDR3 DNA reads TGTGCCAGCAGCGACGGGACCTCGAGGAGCAATCAGCCCCAGCATTTT.